This record concerns one T cell receptor (beta chain) sequence. Being one base from a much bigger clone, this may be a read error. These data come from a study of blood T cells in healthy people across ages. Germline lookup yields CDR1 SGHTA and CDR2 FQGTGA. This CDR3 has 14 amino acids. Primed by a sample-barcoded 5' primer and a J-beta primer mix, a second PCR proceeded for about 6 to 11 cycles. MiXCR, run by TCRdb on the 5' RACE reads, gives a single entry per CDR3 protein. The repertoire holds more than 750,000 distinct CDR3 sequences, with approximately 32% as singletons. These data also featured in a second study, about T cells of mothers and their children. That source reports: Maternal samples each gave over 9 million TCR beta CDR3 reads, and child samples about 3 million each.

The rearrangement uses TRBV7-3 and TRBJ2-3; 7 bases align to TRBD1. The sample was blood. The clonotype originates from a woman in her thirties or forties in good health. CDR3 sequence reads: CAGSPGQMTDTQYF. CDR3 in DNA: TGTGCCGGCAGCCCGGGACAGATGACAGATACGCAGTATTTT.